A selection of T cell receptor beta chains follows, all from one sample in a study of CD8 T cells in ankylosing spondylitis. From the 5' RACE reads, TCRdb called clonotypes with MiXCR, one entry per CDR3 protein. Of 500,000 to 650,000 distinct CDR3 sequences detected, about 5% appear once; the ten largest clones hold roughly 3.5%. Sequenced material: blood, either unsorted or a sorted T cell fraction (not recorded which). Source of these receptors: a male donor with ankylosing spondylitis. Both conserved end residues are part of each CDR3. The D gene is left open where the match is weak. The listing skips clone size in some rows; elsewhere it reads once, few, many or a size class.

abundance,v_gene,j_gene,d_gene,CDR3nt,CDR3aa
many,TRBV5-1,TRBJ1-6,-,TGCGCCAGCAGCTTGGGGGACACCTATTCACCCCTCCACTTT,CASSLGDTYSPLHF
many,TRBV6-5,TRBJ2-5,-,TGTGCCAGCAGTTACTCGAGGGTCTTAGGAGAGACCCAGTACTTC,CASSYSRVLGETQYF
many,TRBV5-1,TRBJ2-3,TRBD2,TGCGCCAGCAGCTTGACCGGCGCGGGGGGCACAGATACGCAGTATTTT,CASSLTGAGGTDTQYF
many,TRBV29-1,TRBJ1-1,-,TGCAGCGTCTCGGGGCAGACCCAGAACACTGAAGCTTTCTTT,CSVSGQTQNTEAFF
many,TRBV7-6,TRBJ2-3,TRBD2,TGTGCCAGCAGCCCGAGCGGGGCTTACACAGATACGCAGTATTTT,CASSPSGAYTDTQYF
many,TRBV20-1,TRBJ1-1,-,TGCAGTGCTACCCCTCCGGATAACACTGAAGCTTTCTTT,CSATPPDNTEAFF
-,TRBV7-2,TRBJ2-7,-,TGTGCCAGCATCTATAGCGTGGAGGGAAGAAACTCCTACGAGCAGTACTTC,CASIYSVEGRNSYEQYF
few,TRBV18,TRBJ2-2,-,TGTGCCAGCTCACCCTTCTCCGTTCAGGGGACGAACACCGGGGAGCTGTTTTTT,CASSPFSVQGTNTGELFF
many,TRBV29-1,TRBJ1-2,TRBD1,TGCAGCGTTGACAGGGGGAAAGGGGGCGCCGGCTACACCTTC,CSVDRGKGGAGYTF
-,TRBV20-1,TRBJ2-3,TRBD2,TGCAGTGCCATCGGACTAGCGGGAGTCACAGATACGCAGTATTTT,CSAIGLAGVTDTQYF
many,TRBV12-3/TRBV12-4,TRBJ1-1,-,TGTGCCAGCAGTTTGTTTCGGGACTCTGAAGCTTTCTTT,CASSLFRDSEAFF
-,TRBV20-1,TRBJ2-1,TRBD2,TGCAGTGCTCACACTAGCGGCTACAATGAGCAGTTCTTC,CSAHTSGYNEQFF
few,TRBV6-5,TRBJ2-7,-,TGTGCCAGCAGTTCCTGGCGGTATAACTACGAGCAGTACTTC,CASSSWRYNYEQYF
many,TRBV7-2,TRBJ2-7,TRBD2,TGTGCCAGCATCCTGACTAGCGGCGGTAACCTCGAGCAGTACTTC,CASILTSGGNLEQYF
many,TRBV27,TRBJ1-2,-,TGTGCCAGCAGTATCGTCGGGGGGGGCTATGGCTACACCTTC,CASSIVGGGYGYTF
many,TRBV12-3/TRBV12-4,TRBJ2-4,-,TGTGCCAGCAGTTTCTATCCCCCCCAAAACATTCAGTACTTC,CASSFYPPQNIQYF
few,TRBV5-1,TRBJ2-5,-,TGCGCCAGCAGCCCCCCCGAGGGCATAAAGACCCAGTACTTC,CASSPPEGIKTQYF
many,TRBV5-1,TRBJ2-2,TRBD2,TGCGCCAGCAGCTTGGAACTAGCGGGAGTCGGGGAGCTGTTTTTT,CASSLELAGVGELFF
few,TRBV28,TRBJ2-1,TRBD2,TGTGCCAGCAGTGGACTAGCGGGGGGGTTGGATGAGCAGTTCTTC,CASSGLAGGLDEQFF
many,TRBV4-3,TRBJ1-1,-,TGCGCCAGCAGCCAAGATCCCGGGGTGAACACTGAAGCTTTCTTT,CASSQDPGVNTEAFF
many,TRBV30,TRBJ1-2,-,TGTGCCCACGGGAATACTAACTATGGCTACACCTTC,CAHGNTNYGYTF
many,TRBV10-3,TRBJ2-1,TRBD2,TGTGCCATCAAAGTTAGGACTAGCGGTTACAATGAGCAGTTCTTC,CAIKVRTSGYNEQFF
many,TRBV5-1,TRBJ2-1,-,TGCGCCAGCAGCTTGGAGGGCGGGGCCGGAGACAATGAGCAGTTCTTC,CASSLEGGAGDNEQFF
many,TRBV6-5,TRBJ2-1,-,TGTGCCAGCAGTTACTCGATAACGGGAGTTGAGCAGTTCTTC,CASSYSITGVEQFF
few,TRBV24-1,TRBJ2-3,TRBD1,TGTGCCACCAGTTTCGGGACAGGGTTGTATACGCAGTATTTT,CATSFGTGLYTQYF
many,TRBV4-2,TRBJ2-3,TRBD1,TGTGCCAGCAGCCAGGCGGACAGGGAAAGTACAGATACGCAGTATTTT,CASSQADRESTDTQYF
many,TRBV20-1,TRBJ1-5,-,TGCAGTGCCCCATCGGGGGGTTGGGATCAGCCCCAGCATTTT,CSAPSGGWDQPQHF
many,TRBV29-1,TRBJ2-7,-,TGCAGCGTTGGGGGACACAGGGAGCAGTACTTC,CSVGGHREQYF
many,TRBV20-1,TRBJ2-5,-,TGCAGTGCTGCTCGGGACTCAGAGACCCAGTACTTC,CSAARDSETQYF
many,TRBV7-9,TRBJ2-3,-,TGTGCCAGCAGCCCCGGGATCACAGATACGCAGTATTTT,CASSPGITDTQYF
once,TRBV12-3/TRBV12-4,TRBJ2-3,-,TGTGCCAGCAGTTTTAACGGGGCAGATACGCAGTATTTT,CASSFNGADTQYF
few,TRBV20-1,TRBJ2-1,-,TGCAGTGCTAGCTGGCTAGCGCCCTCCTACAATGAGCAGTTCTTC,CSASWLAPSYNEQFF
many,TRBV5-1,TRBJ2-3,-,TGCGCCAGCCGACAGGTCCCACGGGCAGATACGCAGTATTTT,CASRQVPRADTQYF